This T cell receptor beta chain came from a study of radiotherapy plus CTLA-4 blockade in lung cancer (dated by TCRdb to between 2017 and 2018). Study-wide context: Among the enrolled patients, about 19% had an objective response, and less than 40% reached disease control. Study-wide conclusions, independent of this receptor: After treatment with radiotherapy and ipilimumab, TCR clones that originated in tumors expanded in peripheral blood. The strongest predictors of response, as reported, were early dynamic changes in blood T cell clones along with a rise in serum interferon-beta after radiation.

There are 17 amino acids in the CDR3, from cysteine to phenylalanine inclusive. Here the CDR3 DNA is all that survives: 51 bases in frame from base 1. According to the germline V gene, CDR1 reads SGHDN and CDR2 reads FVKESK. For this chain, trimming is 1 base at the V end and 9 bases at the J end, and the number of junction bases without a gene match is 8. Focal radiation therapy combined with CTLA-4 blockade (ipilimumab) was tested in patients with chemo-refractory metastatic non-small-cell lung cancer. The library was obtained by the immunoSEQ multiplex PCR assay. Not all clones reach the TCRdb copy of this immuneACCESS table, which keeps in-frame sequences only. Checked studies attribute under half of the gap to unresolved V genes and leave the rest unexplained. This sample holds roughly 50,000 clones; nearly 90% were observed only once. The ten top clones hold approximately 8% of the sample. This clone turned up a few times. The antigen it binds to is not known. Base qualities are missing; no much larger clone stands one base away.

This material consisted of peripheral blood, taken from a patient treated with radiotherapy plus ipilimumab. This sequence was found in a human donor with non-small cell lung cancer whose response to radiotherapy plus ipilimumab could not be evaluated. Here the chain combines TRBV14 and TRBJ2-1, with 14 central nucleotides matching TRBD2. The CDR3 protein sequence reads: CASSQGGLAGGVGEQFF. Read as DNA, the sequence is TGTGCCAGCAGCCAAGGAGGACTAGCGGGAGGAGTTGGTGAGCAGTTCTTC.